This T cell receptor beta chain derives from a study of T cells in Graves' hyperthyroidism and ophthalmopathy. This clonotype was counted many times. Subjects with ophthalmopathy showed a Clinical Activity Score no lower than 3, a NOSPECS grade no lower than 4, and a duration shorter than 3 months. PBMCs were sourced from roughly 10 ml fresh peripheral blood. What was amplified from RNA transcripts were TCR beta CDR3 regions. Carried out on the TCR CDR3, a first-round RT-PCR used the HTBI primer set. TCRdb redid the calling of the multiplex PCR reads with MiXCR, one entry per CDR3 protein. The sample lists 550,000 to 700,000 distinct CDR3 sequences; 14% to 15% were seen once. The CDR3 length is 13 residues. V was pared by 5 bases and J by 6 bases, with 14 bases between. Germline assignment: CDR1 SGHTA and CDR2 FQGNSA.

The rearrangement uses TRBV7-2 and TRBJ2-7; possibly TRBD2 for D (6 bases). The sequence was obtained from a woman aged 40 to 50 with Graves' ophthalmopathy. The sample was blood. DNA for the CDR3: TGTGCCAGCAGCCAACGAGCGGAGGGCGAGCAGTACTTC. Translated, it gives CASSQRAEGEQYF.